This T cell receptor (beta chain) is drawn from a study of T cell changes during pregnancy in multiple sclerosis. Sequencing used immunoSEQ multiplex PCR; TCRdb keeps in-frame clones, though not all of them. Of about 23,000 clones in the sample, around 88% were seen once. This clone was detected only a few times. This CDR3 is 13 amino acids long. V lost 6 bases, J lost 2 bases, and 10 bases lay in between. CDR1 and CDR2 (germline): LNHDA, SQIVND (reference sequence). The starting material was CD4+ T cells from peripheral blood mononuclear cells, obtained in the first trimester of pregnancy. The sequence came from a female donor in good health, enrolled as a control in a pregnancy study. The rearrangement links TRBV19 to TRBJ2-5; maybe TRBD1 (6 bases). The CDR3 sequence is CASRVQGQETQYF. The CDR3, as DNA: TGTGCCAGTAGGGTACAGGGTCAAGAGACCCAGTACTTC.